This TCR beta chain appears in the sequencing data of a study of long-term antiretroviral therapy in people with HIV. The study drew at least one pre-ART and at least two post-ART PBMC samples from every donor. Every HIV-positive participant received treatment in the United States. The immunoSEQ assay was v3.0, run at survey level. Target depth was roughly 35,000-55,000 T-cell genomes per sample. Method: immunoSEQ multiplex PCR; TCRdb's copy keeps in-frame clones and lacks some. The table records about 34,000 clones, more than 75% of them present only once. Germline assignment: CDR1 MDHEN and CDR2 SYDVKM. This CDR3 comprises 15 residues. Germline trimming cut 3 bases from V and 6 bases from J; bases unmatched to any gene: 9. As regards this clone: Antigen unknown.

Study-level points and caveats: Pre-ART clonal expansions dominated every time point's repertoire.

Source: unsorted PBMCs, taken 1.9 years after starting antiretroviral therapy. The sequence came from a man aged 18 to 35 with HIV. The chain has TRBV28 and TRBJ1-1; 8 bases match TRBD1. The CDR3: CASSFQGARVAEAFF. CDR3 nucleotides: TGTGCCAGCAGTTTCCAGGGGGCGCGGGTGGCTGAAGCTTTCTTT.